Each of the 9 T cell receptor beta chains below was sequenced from the same sample in a study of OX40 agonist ivuxolimab in advanced cancers. Profiled with immunoSEQ multiplex PCR; TCRdb holds only in-frame clones, not every one. The sample includes under 100,000 clones, approximately 80% of them seen just once. The source was CD4+ or CD8+ T cells sorted from blood, collected in a trial of the OX40 agonist ivuxolimab. These receptors were taken from an adult with an advanced solid tumor such as melanoma, head and neck, liver or kidney cancer.

The V gene is TRBV23-1, the J gene TRBJ2-3; TRBD1 matches at 7 bases. TRBV23-1 has ORF status, its function being uncertain. V lost 1 base to trimming and J lost 2 bases; unmatched junction nucleotides: 12. This CDR3 comprises 18 residues. The DNA for the CDR3 is TGCGCCAGCAGTCAATGCCCTTCGACAGGGCGGGCCACAGATACGCAGTATTTT. It translates to CASSQCPSTGRATDTQYF.

This clone was seen a handful of times. V and J are TRBV2 and TRBJ1-2; maybe TRBD1 (6 bases). Germline values: CDR1 SNHLY, CDR2 FYNNEI. V gave up 8 bases and J gave up 2 bases, with 12 bases separating them. CDR3 length: 13 amino acids. The CDR3 DNA follows: TGTGCCAGCGAACAGGGTCGGAACTATGGCTACACCTTC. It encodes CASEQGRNYGYTF.

This sequence joins TRBV19 and TRBJ2-7; TRBD1 is a possible D gene (6 bases). V gave up 5 bases and J gave up 2 bases, with 13 bases separating them. There are 14 residues in the CDR3. In germline, CDR1 is LNHDA, CDR2 SQIVND (reference sequence). As DNA, the CDR3 is TGTGCCAGTAGTGCCTCGACAGGCCCCTACGAGCAGTACTTC. Residues: CASSASTGPYEQYF.

The rearrangement uses TRBV29-1 and TRBJ2-7; perhaps TRBD1 as D (6 bases). This CDR3 spans 12 amino acids. Germline V lookup: CDR1 SQVTM, CDR2 ANQGSEA. Between the trimmed V and J ends, which lost 1 base and 3 bases, there was a span of 7 bases. Here the CDR3 DNA reads TGCAGCGTTGAAGGGACAGACTACGAGCAGTACTTC. Translated, it gives CSVEGTDYEQYF.

V is TRBV12-5 and J is TRBJ1-4; D gene uncertain. There are 13 residues in the CDR3. V was shortened by 6 bases and J by 8 bases, with 13 bases between the two germline ends. The germline V gene encodes CDR1 LGHNT and CDR2 FRNRAP. CDR3 bases: TGTGCTAGTGGACGGGATTTCGGGGAAAAACTGTTTTTT. This translates into CASGRDFGEKLFF.

The chain recombines TRBV5-1 with TRBJ2-5, with 10 nucleotides matching TRBD1. The J call is uncertain, as TRBJ2-7 better fits the DNA end. CDR3 size: 16 residues. The V gene's germline CDR1 is SGHRS and CDR2 YFSETQ. CDR3 residues: CASSTGPGQGNYEQYF. The CDR3 DNA follows: TGCGCCAGCAGCACTGGCCCGGGACAGGGGAACTACGAGCAGTACTTC.

J is TRBJ1-5 and V is TRBV27; unclear D gene. From germline, CDR1 is MNHEY and CDR2 SMNVEV (reference sequence). With 1 base removed from V and 4 bases from J, the gap between germline ends came to 5 bases. The CDR3 length is 13 residues. The CDR3, as DNA: TGTGCCAGCAGTTTATGGGAAAATCAGCCCCAGCATTTT. Its protein is CASSLWENQPQHF.

J is TRBJ1-2 and V is TRBV12-5; no clear D gene. Germline CDR1 and CDR2: LGHNT and FRNRAP. Trimming pared 1 base from V and 7 bases from J, leaving 16 bases between. The CDR3 runs 15 residues. CDR3 coding DNA: TGTGCTAGTGGTTTGGGGAATACCCCCTCGGGTGGCTACACCTTC. Protein: CASGLGNTPSGGYTF.

This rearrangement joins TRBV15 to TRBJ1-4; D is unresolved. This CDR3 region has 14 residues. Germline CDR1 and CDR2: LNHNV and YYDKDF (reference sequence). V was cut by 6 bases and J by 0 bases, with 8 bases left in between. CDR3 in DNA: TGTGCCACCAGTCCCAGGCCAACTAATGAAAAACTGTTTTTT. Its protein product is CATSPRPTNEKLFF. Full variable domain (remainder filled in from reference TRBV15 and TRBJ1-4): DAMVIQNPRYQVTQFGKPVTLSCSQTLNHNVMYWYQQKSSQAPKLLFHYYDKDFNNEADTPDNFQSRRPNTSFCFLDIRSPGLGDTAMYLCATSPRPTNEKLFFGSGTQLSVL.